These 15 T cell receptor beta chains originate from one sample sequenced in a study of T cells in Graves' hyperthyroidism and ophthalmopathy (dated by TCRdb to the late 2010s). The method behind the library was multiplex PCR. Sequenced using an Illumina HiSeq 2000. The TCR beta CDR3 regions were amplified from RNA transcripts. A first-round RT-PCR of the TCR CDR3 used the HTBI primer set with the Qiagen OneStep RT-PCR kit. TCRdb took the public reads, trimmed them with fastp at Q25, ran MiXCR for clone calling and kept in-frame beta chains. Records with the same CDR3 protein are collapsed into one entry carrying the most frequent genes and DNA. Here the sample has 200,000 to 300,000 distinct CDR3 sequences; about 16% occur a single time. About 30% of the sample is held by the ten biggest clonotypes. Source material: blood. These receptors came from a woman aged 18 to 35 with Graves' ophthalmopathy.

This clonotype was seen ten or more times. The chain has TRBV5-1 and TRBJ1-1; D is perhaps TRBD1 (5 bases). CDR3 length equals 14 residues. Trimming left V 1 base short and J 5 bases short, with 12 bases between. Per germline, CDR1 SGHRS and CDR2 YFSETQ. This CDR3 is CASSLQGPKTEAFF. The CDR3 DNA sequence: TGCGCCAGCAGCTTGCAGGGACCCAAAACTGAAGCTTTCTTT.

This clonotype was found many times. The V gene is TRBV30, the J gene TRBJ1-5; D unclear. Germline CDR1 is GTSNPN and CDR2 is SVGIG (reference sequence). V lost 0 bases, J lost 4 bases, and 7 bases lay in between. The CDR3 has 13 amino acids. The CDR3 region has the DNA TGTGCCTGGAGTGTATCCCGGAATCAGCCCCAGCATTTT. Its protein product is CAWSVSRNQPQHF. The full variable domain, its missing parts supplied by reference TRBV30 and TRBJ1-5, is SQTIHQWPATLVQPVGSPLSLECTVEGTSNPNLYWYRQAAGRGLQLLFYSVGIGQISSEVPQNLSASRPQDRQFILSSKKLLLSDSGFYLCAWSVSRNQPQHFGDGTRLSIL.

V usage is TRBV14 and J usage is TRBJ1-2; 8 nucleotides agree with TRBD1. The junction had 9 bases not matched to a gene; V was cut back by 2 bases and J by 7 bases. This CDR3 has 15 residues. Per the germline V gene, CDR1 is SGHDN and CDR2 is FVKESK. CDR3 sequence: CASSQTGTGPFGYTF. Here the CDR3 DNA reads TGTGCCAGCAGCCAAACCGGGACAGGTCCCTTTGGCTACACCTTC. Filled out from reference TRBV14 and TRBJ1-2, the complete variable domain reads EAGVTQFPSHSVIEKGQTVTLRCDPISGHDNLYWYRRVMGKEIKFLLHFVKESKQDESGMPNNRFLAERTGGTYSTLKVQPAELEDSGVYFCASSQTGTGPFGYTFGSGTRLTVV.

The V call is TRBV4-1, the J call TRBJ2-7; D perhaps matches TRBD1 (6 bases). Deletions cut 3 bases from V and 4 bases from J, with 16 bases between. The CDR3 loop spans 15 amino acids. The germline V gene encodes CDR1 MGHRA and CDR2 YSYEKL. The CDR3: CASSQRVQGIYEQYF. CDR3 in DNA: TGCGCCAGCAGCCAGAGGGTCCAGGGGATATACGAGCAGTACTTC.

In this sample, this clonotype turned up many times. J is TRBJ1-1 and V is TRBV7-9; no reliable D call. The CDR3 length is 15 residues. Germline values: CDR1 SEHNR, CDR2 FQNEAQ (reference sequence). Trimming cost V 2 bases and J 2 bases, with 12 bases left between them. CDR3 amino acids: CASSLPGRGNTEAFF. CDR3 sequence (DNA): TGTGCCAGCAGCTTACCCGGGAGAGGTAACACTGAAGCTTTCTTT.

This clonotype has a handful of counts. The chain recombines TRBV7-9 with TRBJ1-2, with 7 bases aligning to TRBD1. After removal of 2 bases from V and 8 bases from J, the junction contained 8 bases not matched to a gene. This CDR3 has 14 amino acids. Germline-derived CDR1 and CDR2 are SEHNR and FQNEAQ (reference sequence). CDR3 loop: CASSLRGAGGGYTF. The CDR3 region has the DNA TGTGCCAGCAGCTTAAGGGGTGCAGGGGGAGGCTACACCTTC.

Concerning this clonotype: Germline is not matched at one junction end, which may reflect a read error. The chain has TRBV11-2 and TRBJ2-1; 11 positions agree with TRBD2. The CDR3 is made up of 15 amino acids. Germline loops: CDR1 SGHAT, CDR2 FQNNGV. As DNA, the CDR3 is TGTGCCAGCAGCCCTGGGACTAGCGGTTACACTGAGCAGTTCTTC. It yields the protein CASSPGTSGYTEQFF.

This clonotype was recorded many times. The V and J genes are TRBV6-1 and TRBJ1-1; 12 bases match TRBD1. The V segment lost 6 bases and the J segment 8 bases; nucleotides outside the gene matches: 13. The CDR3 has 16 amino acids. Looked up from germline, CDR1 is MNHNS and CDR2 is SASEGT. CDR3 sequence reads: CASSLGDRGLWLEAFF. CDR3 in DNA: TGTGCCAGCAGCCTCGGGGACAGGGGGCTCTGGCTGGAAGCTTTCTTT.

This clonotype was counted at least ten times. The chain has TRBV20-1 and TRBJ2-7; the D is unclear. V lost 2 bases to trimming and J lost 2 bases, with 7 bases between them. The V gene's germline CDR1 is DFQATT and CDR2 SNEGSKA (reference sequence). This CDR3 comprises 12 residues. The CDR3 loop reads CSARTETYEQYF. In DNA form, the CDR3 reads TGCAGTGCTAGAACGGAGACCTACGAGCAGTACTTC.

The chain employs TRBV6-5 and TRBJ1-5; 10 bases match TRBD1. This CDR3 spans 15 amino acids. V dropped 3 bases and J dropped 6; count of bases not matched to a gene: 5. Germline V gives CDR1 MNHEY, CDR2 SVGAGI. As DNA, the CDR3 is TGTGCCAGCAGTTATAGGACAGGGGGTCTTCAGCCCCAGCATTTT. This translates into CASSYRTGGLQPQHF.

This clonotype has ten or more counts. This chain uses TRBV9 with TRBJ2-7; D possibly uses TRBD1 or TRBD2 (5 bases each). Trimming left V 2 bases short and J 2 bases short, with 14 bases between. The CDR3 contains 15 residues. Germline-derived CDR1 and CDR2 are SGDLS and YYNGEE. The CDR3 sequence: CASSVSGGATYEQYF. The CDR3 DNA is TGTGCCAGCAGCGTTAGTGGGGGAGCGACCTACGAGCAGTACTTC.

This clonotype was seen many times. V usage is TRBV20-1 and J usage is TRBJ2-7; 13 bases are a match to TRBD2. V gave up 0 bases and J gave up 4 bases; unmatched junction bases: 9. The germline gives CDR1 DFQATT, CDR2 SNEGSKA (reference sequence). The CDR3 runs to 17 residues. CDR3 nucleotides: TGCAGTGCTAGAGATTGGACTAGCGGGAGTAGGGGGTACGAGCAGTACTTC. Amino acids: CSARDWTSGSRGYEQYF.

This clonotype was observed at least ten times. The J gene is TRBJ2-4, the V gene TRBV20-1; no clear D gene. The V end lost 0 bases, the J end lost 1 base, and 16 bases lay between the germline ends. Germline CDR1 and CDR2: DFQATT and SNEGSKA (reference sequence). This CDR3 has 17 residues. This CDR3 reads CSARDLLVPEAKNIQYF. The CDR3 nucleotides read TGCAGTGCTAGAGATCTTCTCGTCCCGGAGGCCAAAAACATTCAGTACTTC.

In this sample, this clonotype turned up many times. This chain joins TRBV27 and TRBJ1-5, with a weak D call TRBD1 (5 bases). The germline gives CDR1 MNHEY, CDR2 SMNVEV (reference sequence). V lost 1 base, J lost 2 bases, and 18 bases lay in between. The CDR3 consists of 18 residues. CDR3 nucleotide sequence: TGTGCCAGCAGTTTATTAGGGCCTCAGGGCTGGGGCAATCAGCCCCAGCATTTT. Residues: CASSLLGPQGWGNQPQHF.

This clonotype was seen only a few times. A single base separates this from a much larger clone, so it may be a read error. The V and J genes are TRBV4-1 and TRBJ2-5; 7 bases agree with TRBD2. V was clipped by 4 bases and J by 4 bases; unmatched bases: 9. The CDR3 has 15 residues. The germline CDR1 and CDR2 sequences are MGHRA and YSYEKL. The CDR3 region has the DNA TGCGCCAGCAGCCGAGAGGGGACTAACGCAGAGACCCAGTACTTC. Protein product: CASSREGTNAETQYF.